The 24 T cell receptor beta chains reported below all come from one sample, sequenced in a study of blood T cell repertoires in COVID-19. The table came from immunoSEQ multiplex PCR; TCRdb's copy has only in-frame clones and leaves some out. The sample lists around 200,000 clones, about 80% seen once, with 6% to 8.5% in the top ten. The specimen was peripheral blood. All receptors come from a human donor in a cohort sampled during active COVID-19.

The gene calls are TRBV30 and TRBJ1-3; D is uncertain. Germline CDR1 and CDR2: GTSNPN and SVGIG (reference sequence). V dropped 8 bases and J dropped 8 bases, with 10 bases sitting between them. The length of the CDR3 is 10 residues. CDR3 DNA sequence: TGTGCCGCCGAGGGAGACACCATATATTTT. Encoded protein: CAAEGDTIYF. The full variable domain, in which reference TRBV30 and TRBJ1-3 provide the parts outside the CDR3, is SQTIHQWPATLVQPVGSPLSLECTVEGTSNPNLYWYRQAAGRGLQLLFYSVGIGQISSEVPQNLSASRPQDRQFILSSKKLLLSDSGFYLCAAEGDTIYFGEGSWLTVV.

This chain connects TRBV27 to TRBJ1-1; maybe TRBD1 (6 bases). V shed 5 bases and J shed 3 bases, with 16 bases lying between them. This CDR3 comprises 15 residues. Germline-derived CDR1 and CDR2 are MNHEY and SMNVEV (reference sequence). CDR3 sequence (DNA): TGTGCCAGCAGTAGCCACAGGGTCCGCGACACTGAAGCTTTCTTT. Translated: CASSSHRVRDTEAFF.

The CDR3 is CASSPTGGAMYEQYF. CDR3 coding DNA: TGTGCCAGCAGCCCGACAGGGGGCGCGATGTACGAGCAGTACTTC. This chain links TRBV5-5 with TRBJ2-7; 10 bases line up with TRBD1. Germline values: CDR1 SGHKS, CDR2 YYEKEE (reference sequence). The CDR3 length is 15 residues. V dropped 4 bases and J dropped 4; count of bases not matched to a gene: 8. The full variable domain, its missing parts supplied by reference TRBV5-5 and TRBJ2-7, is DAGVTQSPTHLIKTRGQQVTLRCSPISGHKSVSWYQQVLGQGPQFIFQYYEKEERGRGNFPDRFSARQFPNYSSELNVNALLLGDSALYLCASSPTGGAMYEQYFGPGTRLTVT.

The sample holds one count of this clone. The rearrangement links TRBV5-1 to TRBJ2-2; TRBD2 agrees at 7 bases. CDR3 length: 14 residues. Germline V gene sequence: CDR1 SGHRS, CDR2 YFSETQ. Unmatched junction bases numbered 3, after V lost 7 bases and J lost 0 bases. The DNA for the CDR3 is TGCGCCAGCGAAGCGGGGCCGAACACCGGGGAGCTGTTTTTT. As protein: CASEAGPNTGELFF.

In its sample, this clone was seen a few times. V usage is TRBV11-2 and J usage is TRBJ1-5, with D possibly being TRBD1 (6 bases). CDR3 length: 15 amino acids. The germline gives CDR1 SGHAT, CDR2 FQNNGV. Deletions cut 6 bases from V and 1 base from J, with 13 bases between. The CDR3 region has the DNA TGTGCCAGCAGTCAGGGGATTGGCAGCAATCAGCCCCAGCATTTT. Its translation is CASSQGIGSNQPQHF.

The V gene is TRBV9, the J gene TRBJ1-4; D is possibly TRBD1 (5 bases). The CDR3 is 15 residues long. Per the germline V gene, CDR1 is SGDLS and CDR2 is YYNGEE. V lost 4 bases and J lost 5, with 15 bases in between. The CDR3 coding sequence is TGTGCCAGCAGCTCAGGCGGGGGATGGAATGAAAAACTGTTTTTT. Its translation: CASSSGGGWNEKLFF.

The chain employs TRBV7-2 and TRBJ1-2, with TRBD1 identical over 7 bases. The length of the CDR3 is 14 residues. V shed 3 bases and J 6 bases; nucleotides not matched to a gene: 7. The germline CDR1 and CDR2 sequences are SGHTA and FQGNSA. CDR3 nucleotides: TGTGCCAGCAGCTTGTACCGCGGGACAGATGGCTACACCTTC. Amino acid sequence: CASSLYRGTDGYTF. Full variable domain (remainder filled in from reference TRBV7-2 and TRBJ1-2): GAGVSQSPSNKVTEKGKDVELRCDPISGHTALYWYRQSLGQGLEFLIYFQGNSAPDKSGLPSDRFSAERTGGSVSTLTIQRTQQEDSAVYLCASSLYRGTDGYTFGSGTRLTVV.

The chain links TRBV9 to TRBJ2-1; 10 bases agree with TRBD2. CDR1 SGDLS and CDR2 YYNGEE come from the germline V gene. V gave up 0 bases and J gave up 5 bases; unmatched junction bases: 5. The length of the CDR3 is 16 residues. DNA of the CDR3: TGTGCCAGCAGCGTAGAAGGTAGCGGGGGGAACAATGAGCAGTTCTTC. Its protein product is CASSVEGSGGNNEQFF.

This sequence joins TRBV3-1 (or the pseudogene TRBV3-2) and TRBJ1-2; D is uncertain. CDR3 length equals 12 residues. V lost 2 bases, J lost 3 bases, and 4 bases lay in between. CDR1 is LGHDT and CDR2 is YNNKEL in the germline V gene (reference sequence). DNA for the CDR3: TGTGCCAGCAGCCAACGGGACTATGGCTACACCTTC. As protein: CASSQRDYGYTF.

The V gene is TRBV29-1, the J gene TRBJ2-7; 8 bases are a match to TRBD2. V lost 4 bases to trimming and J lost 7 bases; unmatched junction nucleotides: 9. Per germline, CDR1 SQVTM and CDR2 ANQGSEA. The CDR3 has 13 amino acids. The CDR3 is CSVAPGGGREQYF. For the CDR3, the DNA is TGCAGCGTTGCCCCCGGCGGGGGGAGAGAGCAGTACTTC.

J is TRBJ2-7 and V is TRBV4-1; 9 bases align to TRBD1. V lost 3 bases to trimming and J lost 3 bases; unmatched junction nucleotides: 6. Germline loops: CDR1 MGHRA, CDR2 YSYEKL. The CDR3 totals 15 residues. In DNA, the CDR3 is TGCGCCAGCAGCCACCCCGGGACAGGGAACTACGAGCAGTACTTC. Its protein is CASSHPGTGNYEQYF.

The chain links TRBV10-3 to TRBJ1-2; the D is unclear. Trimming removed 0 bases from V and 6 bases from J, with 8 bases in between. The CDR3 runs to 13 residues. From germline, CDR1 is ENHRY and CDR2 SYGVKD. CDR3 DNA: TGTGCCATCAGTGAGTCTAACGGGGATGGCTACACCTTC. Its translation is CAISESNGDGYTF.

The J gene is TRBJ2-1, the V gene TRBV25-1, with D tentatively TRBD1 (5 bases). V was clipped by 4 bases and J by 8 bases, with 21 bases between them. The germline gives CDR1 MGHDK, CDR2 SYGVNS. The CDR3 sequence is 16 residues long. Written as DNA, the CDR3 is TGTGCCAGCAGTGGATCCACCGCCAGATGGGGCGATGAGCAGTTCTTC. Its translation is CASSGSTARWGDEQFF.

The chain links TRBV19 to TRBJ1-5; TRBD1 matches at 8 bases. CDR3 length: 15 amino acids. Germline CDR1 LNHDA, CDR2 SQIVND (reference sequence). The junction had 9 bases not matched to a gene; V was cut back by 4 bases and J by 7 bases. The CDR3 nucleotides read TGTGCCAGTAGTAAATTGACAGGGGCACGACAGCCCCAGCATTTT. Encoded protein: CASSKLTGARQPQHF. The complete variable domain, with remaining parts taken from reference TRBV19 and TRBJ1-5, reads DGGITQSPKYLFRKEGQNVTLSCEQNLNHDAMYWYRQDPGQGLRLIYYSQIVNDFQKGDIAEGYSVSREKKESFPLTVTSAQKNPTAFYLCASSKLTGARQPQHFGDGTRLSIL.

The V and J genes are TRBV30 and TRBJ2-5; 14 bases are shared with TRBD2. Trimming cost V 3 bases and J 1 base; bases outside gene matches: 4. From germline, CDR1 is GTSNPN and CDR2 SVGIG (reference sequence). This CDR3 is 16 amino acids long. Here the CDR3 reads CAWRQGLAGGQETQYF. DNA of the CDR3: TGTGCCTGGAGGCAAGGACTAGCGGGGGGCCAAGAGACCCAGTACTTC.

V usage is TRBV4-1 and J usage is TRBJ2-7, with 14 bases matching TRBD2. This CDR3 comprises 18 residues. V gave up 4 bases and J gave up 3 bases; unmatched junction bases: 11. Germline V gene data show CDR1 as MGHRA and CDR2 as YSYEKL. For the CDR3, the DNA is TGCGCCAGCAGCCTAAAGACTAGCGGGGGGGCGAAAGTCTACGAGCAGTACTTC. It encodes CASSLKTSGGAKVYEQYF.

The chain carries TRBV4-1 and TRBJ2-4, with 10 bases aligning to TRBD2. This CDR3 region has 18 residues. Per germline, CDR1 MGHRA and CDR2 YSYEKL. V lost 1 base and J lost 0; bases outside the gene matches: 6. This CDR3 reads CASSQGIAGGLAKNIQYF. The CDR3 DNA reads as TGCGCCAGCAGCCAAGGAATAGCGGGGGGACTAGCCAAAAACATTCAGTACTTC.

The chain joins TRBV20-1 to TRBJ2-7; 8 positions agree with TRBD1. CDR1 and CDR2 (germline): DFQATT, SNEGSKA (reference sequence). The CDR3 totals 11 residues. V trimming: 8 bases; J trimming: 6 bases; junction bases outside the gene matches: 6. The CDR3 DNA reads TGCAGTCTAGACAGGGGAGGCGAGCAGTACTTC. Its translation: CSLDRGGEQYF.

About this clone itself: The same CDR3 can be traced to other DNA sequences in this sample. The chain recombines TRBV3-1 (or the pseudogene TRBV3-2) with TRBJ2-7; TRBD2 matches 10 bases. Germline V gene sequence: CDR1 LGHDT, CDR2 YNNKEL (reference sequence). V trimming: 2 bases; J trimming: 2 bases; junction bases outside the gene matches: 0. CDR3 length: 14 amino acids. CDR3 in amino acids: CASSQSGGAYEQYF. Written as DNA, the CDR3 is TGTGCCAGCAGCCAAAGCGGGGGGGCCTACGAGCAGTACTTC.

This clone has more than one count but fewer than ten. The chain couples TRBV5-1 to TRBJ2-7, with TRBD2 matching 10 bases. J gave up 7 bases and V 6 bases, and 10 bases lay outside the gene matches. Germline CDR1 reads SGHRS; CDR2 reads YFSETQ. CDR3 length equals 14 residues. The DNA for the CDR3 is TGCGCCAGCACAAGAGCGGGGGGGCGTCGGGAGCAGTACTTC. It yields the protein CASTRAGGRREQYF.

The chain combines TRBV19 with TRBJ1-1; a possible D gene is TRBD1 (5 bases). This CDR3 has 14 amino acids. Trimming shortened V by 5 bases and J by 3 bases, and 13 bases separated the two germline ends. Germline V gives CDR1 LNHDA, CDR2 SQIVND (reference sequence). The CDR3 protein is CASSARVGDTEAFF. CDR3 DNA sequence: TGTGCCAGTAGTGCCAGGGTAGGCGACACTGAAGCTTTCTTT. Complete variable domain (other parts from reference TRBV19 and TRBJ1-1): DGGITQSPKYLFRKEGQNVTLSCEQNLNHDAMYWYRQDPGQGLRLIYYSQIVNDFQKGDIAEGYSVSREKKESFPLTVTSAQKNPTAFYLCASSARVGDTEAFFGQGTRLTVV.

The V and J genes are TRBV13 and TRBJ2-7, with 11 bases fitting TRBD2. V lost 5 bases to trimming and J lost 2 bases; unmatched junction nucleotides: 8. CDR1 PRHDT and CDR2 FYEKMQ come from the germline V gene (reference sequence). The CDR3 is 16 residues long. CDR3: CASSPFRLAGTYEQYF. CDR3 nucleotide sequence: TGTGCCAGCAGCCCCTTCCGACTAGCGGGGACCTACGAGCAGTACTTC.

The chain has TRBV9 and TRBJ2-7, with TRBD1 matching 7 bases. The length of the CDR3 is 14 residues. The germline CDR1 and CDR2 sequences are SGDLS and YYNGEE. Trimming cost V 2 bases and J 1 base; bases outside gene matches: 3. The CDR3 nucleotides are TGTGCCAGCAGCGTCGGGACAGTTTCCTACGAGCAGTACTTC. Its protein is CASSVGTVSYEQYF.

This sequence joins TRBV7-8 and TRBJ2-7; no clear D gene. The CDR3 has 11 amino acids. Trimming left V 6 bases short and J 6 bases short, with 9 bases between. CDR1 and CDR2 from the germline V gene are SGHVS and FQNEAQ. CDR3 nucleotides: TGTGCCAGCAGATCGAGGTCCGAGCAGTACTTC. Translated: CASRSRSEQYF.